The 3 T cell receptor beta chains in this list originate from one sample, sequenced in a study of OX40 agonist ivuxolimab in advanced cancers. The assay was immunoSEQ multiplex PCR, and TCRdb's table has in-frame clones only and misses some. The table includes tens of thousands of clones, more than 75% detected once. Sequencing used CD4+ or CD8+ T cells sorted from blood, obtained in a trial of the OX40 agonist ivuxolimab. These receptors all stem from an adult with an advanced solid tumor such as melanoma, head and neck, liver or kidney cancer.

V and J are TRBV5-4 and TRBJ2-1; D call uncertain. V dropped 4 bases and J dropped 3 bases, with 14 bases sitting between them. The CDR3 is 15 amino acids. Germline V gene lookup returns CDR1 SGHNT and CDR2 YYREEE (reference sequence). The CDR3 sequence: CASSPLGYLYNEQFF. The DNA for the CDR3 is TGTGCCAGCAGCCCTCTAGGTTACCTCTACAATGAGCAGTTCTTC.

The chain has TRBV15 and TRBJ2-3; 7 bases fit TRBD2. J gave up 3 bases and V 1 base, and 7 bases lay outside the gene matches. The germline V gene encodes CDR1 LNHNV and CDR2 YYDKDF (reference sequence). This CDR3 has 16 amino acids. CDR3 sequence reads: CATSRGAGTRTDTQYF. The DNA of the CDR3 is TGTGCCACCAGCAGAGGAGCGGGAACCCGGACAGATACGCAGTATTTT.

The genes are TRBV5-1 and TRBJ2-3, with TRBD2 as a possible D gene (6 bases). The ends were cut back, 0 bases at V and 1 base at J, with 12 bases in the middle. Germline V gene data show CDR1 as SGHRS and CDR2 as YFSETQ. The CDR3 runs 16 residues. The CDR3 sequence is CASSLGVGGGTDTQYF. In DNA, the CDR3 is TGCGCCAGCAGCTTGGGGGTGGGAGGAGGCACAGATACGCAGTATTTT. The whole variable domain, remainder taken from reference TRBV5-1 and TRBJ2-3, is KAGVTQTPRYLIKTRGQQVTLSCSPISGHRSVSWYQQTPGQGLQFLFEYFSETQRNKGNFPGRFSGRQFSNSRSEMNVSTLELGDSALYLCASSLGVGGGTDTQYFGPGTRLTVL.